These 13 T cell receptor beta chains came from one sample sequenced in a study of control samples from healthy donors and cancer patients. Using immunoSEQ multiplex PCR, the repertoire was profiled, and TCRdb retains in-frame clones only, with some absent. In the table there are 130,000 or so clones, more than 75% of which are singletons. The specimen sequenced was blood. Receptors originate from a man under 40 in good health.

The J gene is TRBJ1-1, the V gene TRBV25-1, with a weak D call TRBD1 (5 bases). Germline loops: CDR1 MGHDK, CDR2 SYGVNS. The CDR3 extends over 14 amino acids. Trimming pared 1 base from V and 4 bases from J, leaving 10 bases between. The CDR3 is CASSEFAGSTEAFF. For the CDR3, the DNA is TGTGCCAGCAGTGAATTCGCAGGGAGCACTGAAGCTTTCTTT.

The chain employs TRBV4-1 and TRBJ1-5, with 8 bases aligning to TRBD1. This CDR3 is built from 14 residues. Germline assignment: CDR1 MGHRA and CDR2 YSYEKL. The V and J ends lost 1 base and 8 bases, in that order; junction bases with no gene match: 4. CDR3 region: CASSQAGGGEPQHF. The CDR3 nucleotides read TGCGCCAGCAGCCAAGCAGGGGGCGGGGAGCCCCAGCATTTT.

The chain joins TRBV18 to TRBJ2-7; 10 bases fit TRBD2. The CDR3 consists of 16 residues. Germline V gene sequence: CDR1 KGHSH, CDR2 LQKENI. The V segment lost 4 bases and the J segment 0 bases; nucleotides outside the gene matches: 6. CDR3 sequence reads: CASSLDIAGGSYEQYF. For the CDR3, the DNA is TGTGCCAGCTCACTGGATATAGCGGGGGGCTCCTACGAGCAGTACTTC.

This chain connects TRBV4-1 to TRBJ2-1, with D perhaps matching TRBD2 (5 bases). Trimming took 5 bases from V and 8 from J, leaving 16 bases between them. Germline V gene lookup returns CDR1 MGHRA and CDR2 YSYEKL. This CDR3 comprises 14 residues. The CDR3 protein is CASSFETTRDEQFF. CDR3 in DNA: TGCGCCAGCAGCTTCGAGACTACCCGGGATGAGCAGTTCTTC.

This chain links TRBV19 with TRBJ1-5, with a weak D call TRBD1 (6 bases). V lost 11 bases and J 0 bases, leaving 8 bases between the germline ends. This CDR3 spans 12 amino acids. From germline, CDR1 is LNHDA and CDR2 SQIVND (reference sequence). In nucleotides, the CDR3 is TGTGCCGGAGGGGGTAGCAATCAGCCCCAGCATTTT. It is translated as CAGGGSNQPQHF.

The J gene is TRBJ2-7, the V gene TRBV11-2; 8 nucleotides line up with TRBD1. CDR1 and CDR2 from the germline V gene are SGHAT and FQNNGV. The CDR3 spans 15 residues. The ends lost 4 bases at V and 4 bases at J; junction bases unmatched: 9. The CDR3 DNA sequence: TGTGCCAGCAGCTCACAAAACAGGGGGTCTTACGAGCAGTACTTC. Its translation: CASSSQNRGSYEQYF.

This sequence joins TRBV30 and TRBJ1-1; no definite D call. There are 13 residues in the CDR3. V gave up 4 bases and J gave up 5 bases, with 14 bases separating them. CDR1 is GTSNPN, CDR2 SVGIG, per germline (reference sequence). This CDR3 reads CAWNGWGGTEAFF. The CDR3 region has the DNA TGTGCCTGGAATGGGTGGGGAGGAACTGAAGCTTTCTTT.

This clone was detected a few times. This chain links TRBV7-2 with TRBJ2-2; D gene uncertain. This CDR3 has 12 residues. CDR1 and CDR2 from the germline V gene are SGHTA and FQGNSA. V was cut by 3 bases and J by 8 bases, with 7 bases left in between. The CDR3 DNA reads TGTGCCAGCAGCTTCGATATAGGGGAGCTGTTTTTT. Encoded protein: CASSFDIGELFF.

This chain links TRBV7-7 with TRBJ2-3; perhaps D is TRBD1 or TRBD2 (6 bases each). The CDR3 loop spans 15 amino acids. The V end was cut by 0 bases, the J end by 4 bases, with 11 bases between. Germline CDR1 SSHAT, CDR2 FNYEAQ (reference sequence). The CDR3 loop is CASSLARGVADTQYF. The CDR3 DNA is TGTGCCAGCAGCTTAGCTAGGGGGGTGGCAGATACGCAGTATTTT.

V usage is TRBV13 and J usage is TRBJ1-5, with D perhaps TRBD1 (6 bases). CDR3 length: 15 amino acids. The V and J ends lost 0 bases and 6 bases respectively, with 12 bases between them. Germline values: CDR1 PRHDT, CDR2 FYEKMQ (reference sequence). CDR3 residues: CASSLGVQGIQPQHF. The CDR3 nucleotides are TGTGCCAGCAGCTTAGGGGTCCAGGGGATTCAGCCCCAGCATTTT.

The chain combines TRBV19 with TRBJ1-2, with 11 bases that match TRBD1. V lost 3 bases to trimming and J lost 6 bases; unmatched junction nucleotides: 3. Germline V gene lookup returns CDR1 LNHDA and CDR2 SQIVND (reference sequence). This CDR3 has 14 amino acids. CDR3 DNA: TGTGCCAGTAGTATCAGGACAGGGGGCAATGGCTACACCTTC. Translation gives CASSIRTGGNGYTF.

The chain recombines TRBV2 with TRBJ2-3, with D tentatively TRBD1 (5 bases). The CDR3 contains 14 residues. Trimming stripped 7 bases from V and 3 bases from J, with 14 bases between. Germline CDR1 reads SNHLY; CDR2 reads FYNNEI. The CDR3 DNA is TGTGCCAGCACCACCCAGGGTCAGACAGATACGCAGTATTTT. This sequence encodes CASTTQGQTDTQYF.

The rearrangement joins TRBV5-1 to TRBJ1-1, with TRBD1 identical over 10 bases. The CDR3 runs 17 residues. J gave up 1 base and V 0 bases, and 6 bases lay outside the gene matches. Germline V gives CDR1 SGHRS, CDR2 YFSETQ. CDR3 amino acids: CASSLGGQGEGNTEAFF. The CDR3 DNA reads TGCGCCAGCAGCTTGGGAGGACAGGGGGAAGGGAACACTGAAGCTTTCTTT.